Listed here are 17 T cell receptor beta chains from one sample, sequenced in a study of T cells in Graves' hyperthyroidism and ophthalmopathy. RNA transcripts yielded amplified TCR beta CDR3 regions. With the HTBI primer set, the TCR CDR3 went through a first round of RT-PCR. Each CDR3 protein is one row after TCRdb ran MiXCR on the multiplex PCR reads. The profile shows roughly 560,000 distinct CDR3 sequences, roughly 14% of them singletons. Sequenced: blood. These receptors came from a woman aged 35 to 49 with Graves' ophthalmopathy.

This clonotype was observed many times. This sequence joins TRBV12-3 or TRBV12-4 and TRBJ1-2, with 8 bases aligning to TRBD1. With V trimmed by 5 bases and J by 4 bases, 3 bases remained unmatched. This CDR3 spans 13 amino acids. The DNA of the CDR3 is TGTGCCAGCAGTCAGGGGGCGGGCTATGGCTACACCTTC. Its protein product is CASSQGAGYGYTF.

This clonotype showed up many times. V is TRBV11-1 and J is TRBJ2-5; maybe TRBD1 (5 bases). This CDR3 contains 13 residues. The V end lost 5 bases, the J end lost 5 bases, and 12 bases lay between the germline ends. Germline V gene lookup returns CDR1 SGHAT and CDR2 FQDESV (reference sequence). In nucleotides, the CDR3 is TGTGCCAGCAGCGGGGCAGGGTGGGAGACCCAGTACTTC. Its translation is CASSGAGWETQYF.

This clonotype occurred many times. This chain links TRBV6-1 with TRBJ1-5, with a possible D match to TRBD1 (5 bases). V lost 8 bases to trimming and J lost 5 bases, with 16 bases between them. There are 14 residues in the CDR3. CDR1 is MNHNS, CDR2 SASEGT, per germline. The CDR3 region has the DNA TGTGCCAGCGCCCCCGGGACGCCCCATCAGCCCCAGCATTTT. The encoded protein is CASAPGTPHQPQHF.

V and J are TRBV9 and TRBJ1-3; 9 bases are a match to TRBD1. Germline V gene lookup returns CDR1 SGDLS and CDR2 YYNGEE. The CDR3 totals 15 residues. V lost 0 bases to trimming and J lost 4 bases; unmatched junction nucleotides: 2. This CDR3 is CASSVETGGGNTIYF. The CDR3 DNA reads TGTGCCAGCAGCGTAGAGACAGGGGGAGGAAACACCATATATTTT.

This clonotype showed up many times. This chain uses TRBV9 with TRBJ2-7; D not certain. The germline V and J ends were trimmed by 4 bases and 2 bases, with 13 bases remaining between them. The CDR3 totals 14 residues. Looked up from germline, CDR1 is SGDLS and CDR2 is YYNGEE. The chain's CDR3 is CASSQTVSPYEQYF. The CDR3 DNA sequence: TGTGCCAGCAGCCAGACGGTGTCCCCCTACGAGCAGTACTTC. Complete variable domain (other parts from reference TRBV9 and TRBJ2-7): DSGVTQTPKHLITATGQRVTLRCSPRSGDLSVYWYQQSLDQGLQFLIQYYNGEERAKGNILERFSAQQFPDLHSELNLSSLELGDSALYFCASSQTVSPYEQYFGPGTRLTVT.

This clonotype came up many times. The chain recombines TRBV7-3 with TRBJ1-5; 7 bases line up with TRBD1. The CDR3 sequence is 18 residues long. V shed 1 base, J shed 5 bases, and the junction held 14 bases outside the gene matches. From germline, CDR1 is SGHTA and CDR2 FQGTGA. The CDR3 sequence is CASSLIVKGTDTYQPQHF. The CDR3 DNA is TGTGCCAGCAGCTTAATCGTTAAAGGGACAGACACTTATCAGCCCCAGCATTTT.

This clonotype was detected many times. The rearrangement uses TRBV28 and TRBJ2-5; D assignment may be TRBD1 or TRBD2 (5 bases each). The germline V and J ends were trimmed by 3 bases and 2 bases, with 10 bases remaining between them. In germline, CDR1 is MDHEN, CDR2 SYDVKM. The CDR3 consists of 14 residues. This CDR3 is CASSFWDQQETQYF. DNA of the CDR3: TGTGCCAGCAGTTTCTGGGACCAACAAGAGACCCAGTACTTC.

This clonotype was observed many times. The V and J genes are TRBV19 and TRBJ2-3, with TRBD1 identical over 10 bases. CDR1 is LNHDA and CDR2 is SQIVND in the germline V gene (reference sequence). The CDR3 spans 15 residues. The J segment lost 5 bases and the V segment lost 5 bases, leaving 7 bases of the junction unmatched. In DNA, the CDR3 is TGTGCCAGTAGTCAGGGACAGGGGCTGGGAGATACGCAGTATTTT. This translates into CASSQGQGLGDTQYF.

This clonotype occurred many times. V and J are TRBV14 and TRBJ2-2, with no clear D. Between the trimmed V and J ends, which lost 3 bases and 0 bases, there was a span of 5 bases. The germline V gene has CDR1 SGHDN and CDR2 FVKESK. CDR3 size: 14 residues. The CDR3 loop is CASSQHANTGELFF. The CDR3 DNA reads TGTGCCAGCAGCCAGCATGCGAACACCGGGGAGCTGTTTTTT.

In its sample, this clonotype was seen many times. The CDR3 loop reads CASSLIPSPLHF. The CDR3 DNA follows: TGTGCCAGCAGTCTCATCCCTTCACCCCTCCACTTT. The chain joins TRBV28 to TRBJ1-6; D unresolved. The CDR3 length is 12 residues. V dropped 5 bases and J dropped 9 bases, with 8 bases sitting between them. Germline lookup yields CDR1 MDHEN and CDR2 SYDVKM.

The chain is built from TRBV15 and TRBJ2-5; D gene uncertain. CDR3 size: 15 residues. The germline V gene has CDR1 LNHNV and CDR2 YYDKDF (reference sequence). The germline V and J ends were trimmed by 0 bases and 0 bases, with 8 bases remaining between them. Here the CDR3 DNA reads TGTGCCACCAGCAGAGATGGGGAAAACCAAGAGACCCAGTACTTC. Translated: CATSRDGENQETQYF.

The chain employs TRBV30 and TRBJ1-3; D is uncertain. V lost 0 bases to trimming and J lost 2 bases, with 8 bases between them. Germline lookup yields CDR1 GTSNPN and CDR2 SVGIG (reference sequence). The CDR3 consists of 14 residues. The DNA of the CDR3 is TGTGCCTGGAGTGTACCCGGACCTGGAAACACCATATATTTT. This gives the protein CAWSVPGPGNTIYF.

This clonotype showed up many times. V usage is TRBV30 and J usage is TRBJ1-5, with TRBD1 identical over 7 bases. J gave up 6 bases and V 2 bases, and 7 bases lay outside the gene matches. Per the germline V gene, CDR1 is GTSNPN and CDR2 is SVGIG (reference sequence). The CDR3 is made up of 14 amino acids. The CDR3 region is CAWSRQGLSQPQHF. The DNA of the CDR3 is TGTGCCTGGAGTAGACAGGGACTGTCTCAGCCCCAGCATTTT.

The sample holds many counts of this clonotype. J is TRBJ2-7 and V is TRBV28; tentative D call: TRBD1 (5 bases). Germline CDR1 MDHEN, CDR2 SYDVKM. The V end lost 5 bases, the J end lost 2 bases, and 19 bases lay between the germline ends. The CDR3 extends over 16 amino acids. CDR3 sequence (DNA): TGTGCCAGCAGTAACGAAAAGGGGCCAGGGACCTACGAGCAGTACTTC. This translates into CASSNEKGPGTYEQYF.

This clonotype was seen ten or more times. The CDR3 DNA reads as TGTGCCAGCACCTGGGGGGTTGGCACTGAAGCTTTCTTT. This encodes CASTWGVGTEAFF. The genes are TRBV12-3 or TRBV12-4 and TRBJ1-1; D is possibly TRBD1 (5 bases). Trimming left V 7 bases short and J 4 bases short, with 13 bases between. This CDR3 region has 13 residues.

This clonotype appeared many times. The genes are TRBV25-1 and TRBJ1-5, with D unresolved. This CDR3 contains 14 residues. The germline gives CDR1 MGHDK, CDR2 SYGVNS. V was trimmed by 2 bases and J by 7 bases, leaving 12 bases between them. The CDR3 region is CASSEVGIAQPQHF. The CDR3, as DNA: TGTGCCAGCAGTGAAGTCGGGATCGCCCAGCCCCAGCATTTT.

In its sample, this clonotype was seen a few times. The chain joins TRBV9 to TRBJ1-1; D might be TRBD1 (5 bases). V lost 6 bases to trimming and J lost 4 bases, with 13 bases between them. Germline V gene sequence: CDR1 SGDLS, CDR2 YYNGEE. The CDR3 extends over 13 amino acids. CDR3 nucleotides: TGTGCCAGCACCTCCCGCGGGGGCACTGAAGCTTTCTTT. Protein sequence: CASTSRGGTEAFF.